The clone carrying this T cell receptor beta chain was seen a handful of times. What it recognizes is unknown. Deep was the level used in running the assay. The assay was immunoSEQ multiplex PCR, and TCRdb's table has in-frame clones only and misses some. The table shows about 470,000 clones, with 79% occurring only once. The sample belongs to a study of shared clonotypes between healthy human individuals. Findings and limits, study-wide: Sampling involved blood alone; tissue repertoires likely differ.

Adults of Caucasian background living in Nashville, Tennessee made up all donors. In germline, CDR1 is SGHRS, CDR2 YFSETQ. The CDR3 sequence is 16 residues long. Unmatched junction bases numbered 6, after V lost 2 bases and J lost 6 bases. V gene TRBV5-1 combines with J gene TRBJ2-2; 11 bases fit TRBD1. Material for sequencing was PBMCs. The sequence was obtained from a woman in her 40s in good health. Some clones in this sample may be carry-over from other donors' samples. In nucleotides, the CDR3 is TGCGCCAGCAGCTTACGGGGACAGGGGGACGCCGGGGAGCTGTTTTTT. Translated: CASSLRGQGDAGELFF. Supplemented by reference TRBV5-1 and TRBJ2-2, the full variable domain reads KAGVTQTPRYLIKTRGQQVTLSCSPISGHRSVSWYQQTPGQGLQFLFEYFSETQRNKGNFPGRFSGRQFSNSRSEMNVSTLELGDSALYLCASSLRGQGDAGELFFGEGSRLTVL.